This T cell receptor beta chain was sequenced during a study of cytomegalovirus exposure and HLA in healthy donors. 60 Vbeta and 13 Jbeta primers were used in PCR. Here immunoSEQ multiplex PCR was the method, and the copy in TCRdb shows in-frame clones only, minus some. In the table there are around 130,000 clones, approximately 67% of which are singletons. Study-level results: As was reported, the classifier diagnosed cytomegalovirus status with high specificity and sensitivity.

Every donor was a healthy person donating bone marrow. The V end was cut by 1 base, the J end by 1 base, with 10 bases between. Germline V CDR1 and CDR2: SEHNR, FQNEAQ (reference sequence). The CDR3 totals 15 residues. To note about this clone: Its antigen remains unknown.

The V gene is TRBV7-9, the J gene TRBJ1-1; a weak D match, TRBD1 (5 bases). Sequenced sample: PBMCs. This receptor was obtained from a woman aged 60-75 years in good health and CMV-seronegative. CDR3 protein: CASSLGLGGNTEAFF. The CDR3, as DNA: TGTGCCAGCAGCTTAGGGCTCGGGGGGAACACTGAAGCTTTCTTT.